The 26 T cell receptor beta chains below all came from one sample that was sequenced in a study of identical twins. In TCRdb, the 5' RACE reads were re-called with MiXCR into one record per CDR3 protein. The sample records 260,000 or so distinct CDR3 sequences, roughly 7.5% being singletons. These data were also reused for a study on yellow fever vaccine responses in identical twins.

Material for sequencing was CD8+ T cells sorted from blood. The receptor set was obtained from a woman between 18 and 29 years old in good health.

The chain couples TRBV7-8 to TRBJ2-7; weak D call: TRBD2 (6 bases). The germline V gene has CDR1 SGHVS and CDR2 FQNEAQ. Trimming cost V 5 bases and J 6 bases, with 11 bases left between them. The CDR3 spans 12 residues. This chain's CDR3 is CASSQGTPEQYF. The CDR3 DNA reads as TGTGCCAGCAGCCAAGGGACTCCCGAGCAGTACTTC.

This chain uses TRBV29-1 with TRBJ2-1; TRBD2 matches 8 bases. Germline values: CDR1 SQVTM, CDR2 ANQGSEA. The CDR3 spans 14 residues. The ends lost 3 bases at V and 6 bases at J; junction bases unmatched: 7. The CDR3 bases are TGCAGCGTTGACGTCGGGAGGGCCCTCAATGAGCAGTTCTTC. This translates into CSVDVGRALNEQFF.

This clonotype was counted a few times. The chain links TRBV12-3 or TRBV12-4 to TRBJ2-7; TRBD2 matches 9 bases. V was pared by 2 bases and J by 7 bases, with 12 bases of the junction left unmatched. The CDR3 has 16 amino acids. As DNA, the CDR3 is TGTGCCAGCAGTTTATATCTGGCTAGCGGGACTAATGAGCAGTACTTC. Encoded protein: CASSLYLASGTNEQYF.

This clonotype turned up a few times. The chain joins TRBV9 to TRBJ2-2; 12 bases line up with TRBD2. This CDR3 spans 17 amino acids. V lost 4 bases and J lost 3; bases outside the gene matches: 7. CDR1 and CDR2 (germline): SGDLS, YYNGEE. The CDR3 sequence: CASSSSLAGGHTGELFF. The CDR3 region has the DNA TGTGCCAGCAGCTCCAGTCTAGCGGGAGGGCACACCGGGGAGCTGTTTTTT. Complete variable domain (other parts from reference TRBV9 and TRBJ2-2): DSGVTQTPKHLITATGQRVTLRCSPRSGDLSVYWYQQSLDQGLQFLIQYYNGEERAKGNILERFSAQQFPDLHSELNLSSLELGDSALYFCASSSSLAGGHTGELFFGEGSRLTVL.

This clonotype has a handful of counts. The chain carries TRBV7-8 and TRBJ2-4; tentatively, D is TRBD1 (6 bases). The V end was cut by 8 bases, the J end by 8 bases, with 13 bases between. This CDR3 is 12 amino acids long. CDR1 is SGHVS and CDR2 is FQNEAQ in the germline V gene. CDR3 residues: CASGTGLDIQYF. The CDR3 DNA sequence: TGTGCCAGCGGCACAGGGCTAGACATTCAGTACTTC.

This clonotype turned up a few times. V is TRBV29-1 and J is TRBJ2-1, with TRBD2 identical over 9 bases. Germline V CDR1 and CDR2: SQVTM, ANQGSEA. V dropped 3 bases and J dropped 5; count of bases not matched to a gene: 11. The length of the CDR3 is 16 residues. CDR3 in amino acids: CSVDSLLAGLHNEQFF. DNA for the CDR3: TGCAGCGTTGACTCCCTACTAGCGGGCCTTCACAATGAGCAGTTCTTC.

This clonotype was counted many times. The genes are TRBV12-3 or TRBV12-4 and TRBJ1-1, with 12 bases that match TRBD1. The CDR3 has 13 amino acids. V shed 3 bases and J 11 bases; nucleotides not matched to a gene: 4. The CDR3 spells CASSFGTGGEAFF. CDR3 DNA: TGTGCCAGCAGTTTTGGGACAGGGGGCGAGGCTTTCTTT.

V gene TRBV15 combines with J gene TRBJ2-5, with D unresolved. Trimming shortened V by 1 base and J by 1 base, and 10 bases separated the two germline ends. The CDR3 runs 15 residues. The V gene's germline CDR1 is LNHNV and CDR2 YYDKDF (reference sequence). CDR3 sequence: CATSRVFAVQETQYF. CDR3 nucleotide sequence: TGTGCCACCAGCAGAGTGTTTGCAGTCCAAGAGACCCAGTACTTC.

In this sample, this clonotype turned up a few times. The V and J genes are TRBV5-1 and TRBJ2-2, with 10 positions matching TRBD2. Germline loops: CDR1 SGHRS, CDR2 YFSETQ. The CDR3 is 16 residues long. The trim removed 5 bases at V and 4 bases at J, leaving 8 bases unmatched. The CDR3 bases are TGCGCCAGCAGAGCCGGGACTAGCGCCTTCACCGGGGAGCTGTTTTTT. Residues: CASRAGTSAFTGELFF.

This clonotype was detected many times. The J gene is TRBJ1-1, the V gene TRBV2; unclear D gene. CDR3 length: 14 amino acids. Germline CDR1 and CDR2: SNHLY and FYNNEI. The V end was cut by 3 bases, the J end by 1 base, with 9 bases between. The CDR3 nucleotides read TGTGCCAGCAGTGAGTTAGTTTCGAACACTGAAGCTTTCTTT. This sequence encodes CASSELVSNTEAFF.

There are a few counts of this clonotype. The chain joins TRBV11-2 to TRBJ1-1, with a weak D call TRBD1 (5 bases). The CDR3 is 14 residues long. The V end was cut by 5 bases, the J end by 0 bases, with 10 bases between. Germline V lookup: CDR1 SGHAT, CDR2 FQNNGV. The chain's CDR3 is CASSPGALNTEAFF. CDR3 sequence (DNA): TGTGCCAGCAGCCCCGGGGCCTTGAACACTGAAGCTTTCTTT.

The table lists this clonotype with many counts. The CDR3 nucleotides read TGCAGCGTTGTAGGGGGGATGGGATATGGCTACACCTTC. Protein sequence: CSVVGGMGYGYTF. The chain carries TRBV29-1 and TRBJ1-2; TRBD1 is a possible D gene (6 bases). This CDR3 comprises 13 residues. Germline V gene sequence: CDR1 SQVTM, CDR2 ANQGSEA. The V end was cut by 4 bases, the J end by 5 bases, with 14 bases between.

This clonotype was observed many times. The chain uses TRBV20-1 and TRBJ2-5; the match to TRBD2 covers 7 bases. CDR1 DFQATT and CDR2 SNEGSKA come from the germline V gene (reference sequence). V lost 2 bases to trimming and J lost 1 base; unmatched junction nucleotides: 1. The CDR3 has 13 amino acids. CDR3 nucleotides: TGCAGTGCTAGACGCGGGAGCCAAGAGACCCAGTACTTC. Translating it yields CSARRGSQETQYF.

At least ten counts were recorded for this clonotype. The chain uses TRBV20-1 and TRBJ1-3, with a possible D match to TRBD1 (5 bases). CDR3 length: 14 residues. CDR1 DFQATT and CDR2 SNEGSKA come from the germline V gene (reference sequence). Trimming left V 3 bases short and J 3 bases short, with 12 bases between. DNA of the CDR3: TGCAGTGCTAGGGGGCAGGGAGGTGGAAACACCATATATTTT. Its translation: CSARGQGGGNTIYF.

The genes are TRBV7-9 and TRBJ2-3; 8 nucleotides align to TRBD2. CDR1 SEHNR and CDR2 FQNEAQ come from the germline V gene (reference sequence). Trimming cost V 3 bases and J 5 bases; bases outside gene matches: 10. The CDR3 is 16 amino acids. The CDR3 nucleotides are TGTGCCAGCAGCTTTAGGGTAGCGGGGACGGTAGATACGCAGTATTTT. Residues: CASSFRVAGTVDTQYF.

This clonotype was seen repeatedly, ten times or more. The chain employs TRBV16 and TRBJ2-1; 12 nucleotides line up with TRBD2. Germline V CDR1 and CDR2: KGHSY, FQNENV. Losses at the gene ends were 3 bases for V and 4 bases for J; bases not matched to a gene: 7. CDR3 size: 17 residues. The CDR3 spells CASSHPLAGGNYNEQFF. The CDR3 nucleotides are TGTGCCAGCAGCCACCCACTAGCGGGGGGCAATTACAATGAGCAGTTCTTC. The whole variable domain, remainder taken from reference TRBV16 and TRBJ2-1, is GEEVAQTPKHLVRGEGQKAKLYCAPIKGHSYVFWYQQVLKNEFKFLISFQNENVFDETGMPKERFSAKCLPNSPCSLEIQATKLEDSAVYFCASSHPLAGGNYNEQFFGPGTRLTVL.

This clonotype was counted at least ten times. The chain recombines TRBV4-1 with TRBJ2-6, with D possibly TRBD1 on 6 matching bases. CDR1 MGHRA and CDR2 YSYEKL come from the germline V gene. This CDR3 comprises 16 residues. V was cut by 0 bases and J by 2 bases, with 8 bases left in between. CDR3 sequence (DNA): TGCGCCAGCAGCCAAGATGAGGGGGCTGGGGCCAACGTCCTGACTTTC. Amino acid sequence: CASSQDEGAGANVLTF.

The chain uses TRBV20-1 and TRBJ1-1; D gene ambiguous. V was trimmed by 0 bases and J by 0 bases, leaving 5 bases between them. CDR1 and CDR2 from the germline V gene are DFQATT and SNEGSKA (reference sequence). The CDR3 sequence is 13 residues long. DNA of the CDR3: TGCAGTGCTAGAGAGGGGATGAACACTGAAGCTTTCTTT. It specifies CSAREGMNTEAFF.

This clonotype has a count of ten or more. CDR3 bases: TGTGCCAGCAGCCTCTTGTTAGGAGTGGATACGCAGTATTTT. This sequence encodes CASSLLLGVDTQYF. J is TRBJ2-3 and V is TRBV3-1; D is unresolved. V gave up 4 bases and J gave up 6 bases, with 14 bases separating them. Germline loops: CDR1 LGHDT, CDR2 YNNKEL (reference sequence). The CDR3 runs 14 residues.

This clonotype was counted many times. The chain joins TRBV3-1 to TRBJ2-1; D is perhaps TRBD1 (5 bases). The V and J ends lost 0 bases and 10 bases respectively, with 13 bases between them. The CDR3 extends over 14 amino acids. CDR1 LGHDT and CDR2 YNNKEL come from the germline V gene (reference sequence). This chain's CDR3 is CASSQDSSGYEQFF. CDR3 nucleotide sequence: TGTGCCAGCAGCCAAGATTCCTCAGGGTACGAGCAGTTCTTC.

This clonotype was observed at least ten times. This rearrangement joins TRBV24-1 to TRBJ2-3; unclear D gene. V lost 3 bases and J lost 2, with 11 bases in between. The CDR3 is 15 residues long. Germline values: CDR1 KGHDR, CDR2 SFDVKD. Here the CDR3 DNA reads TGTGCCACCAGTGATCCCGGACGGAACACAGATACGCAGTATTTT. Protein: CATSDPGRNTDTQYF.

This chain uses TRBV7-9 with TRBJ1-5, with TRBD1 identical over 8 bases. V dropped 5 bases and J dropped 3; count of bases not matched to a gene: 12. The CDR3 extends over 17 amino acids. Germline CDR1 SEHNR, CDR2 FQNEAQ (reference sequence). CDR3 sequence reads: CASSGGTGTGLNQPQHF. For the CDR3, the DNA is TGTGCCAGCAGCGGGGGTACCGGGACAGGACTCAATCAGCCCCAGCATTTT.

The chain is built from TRBV28 and TRBJ1-5; 7 bases line up with TRBD1. CDR3 length: 15 residues. The germline V gene encodes CDR1 MDHEN and CDR2 SYDVKM. Trimming cost V 5 bases and J 2 bases; bases outside gene matches: 6. The DNA for the CDR3 is TGTGCCAGCAGTCCCCGACAGGGCGGCAATCAGCCCCAGCATTTT. This gives the protein CASSPRQGGNQPQHF.

This clonotype was seen many times. Here the CDR3 reads CASSLGTGDQPQHF. In DNA, the CDR3 is TGTGCCAGCAGCCTGGGGACAGGGGATCAGCCCCAGCATTTT. V gene TRBV7-6 combines with J gene TRBJ1-5; 10 bases map to TRBD1. The CDR3 totals 14 residues. The V gene's germline CDR1 is SGHVS and CDR2 FNYEAQ. Losses at the gene ends were 5 bases for V and 5 bases for J; bases not matched to a gene: 3.

V is TRBV14 and J is TRBJ1-1, with TRBD1 matching over 8 bases. With V trimmed by 2 bases and J by 7 bases, 9 bases remained unmatched. The CDR3 consists of 15 residues. Germline CDR1 is SGHDN and CDR2 is FVKESK. The CDR3: CASSQTDQGALEAFF. Here the CDR3 DNA reads TGTGCCAGCAGCCAAACAGACCAGGGGGCGCTTGAAGCTTTCTTT.

A few counts support this clonotype. The chain uses TRBV29-1 and TRBJ2-3; 8 bases match TRBD2. J gave up 4 bases and V 5 bases, and 8 bases lay outside the gene matches. CDR3 length equals 14 residues. CDR1 and CDR2 (germline): SQVTM, ANQGSEA. The CDR3 is CSVCAGGVADTQYF. The CDR3 bases are TGCAGCGTTTGCGCGGGAGGAGTGGCAGATACGCAGTATTTT.